The rows below give T cell receptor beta chains drawn from one sample of a study of T-cell memory formation after mild COVID-19. In TCRdb, the 5' RACE reads were re-called with MiXCR into one record per CDR3 protein. The top ten hold roughly 8.4% of the sample, which has fewer than 550,000 distinct CDR3 sequences, approximately 20% seen once. Sequencing was done on a sample of PBMCs or a T cell subset sorted from them (not recorded which). All receptors come from an adult woman who had mild COVID-19 (a few samples of this study predate the infection). Cell type and time point are not known. CDR3s include the opening cysteine and the closing phenylalanine or tryptophan. D genes are given only for firm matches. Expanded clones get a size class; other rows say once, few or many, or leave the size out.

few	TRBV27	TRBJ2-1	.	TGTGCCAGCAGGGCCCTCCTGGTACTTGATGAGCAGTTCTTC	CASRALLVLDEQFF
few	TRBV6-6	TRBJ2-2	TRBD2	TGTGCCAGCAGTTACTCCGTTAGCGGGCTGAACACCGGGGAGCTGTTTTTT	CASSYSVSGLNTGELFF
few	TRBV30	TRBJ1-2	TRBD1	TGTGCCTGGCAGAGCAGGGGGAACTATGGCTACACCTTC	CAWQSRGNYGYTF
few	TRBV2	TRBJ2-7	.	TGTGCCAGCAGTGAGGGCAGCTCTGGCTACGAGCAGTACTTC	CASSEGSSGYEQYF
few	TRBV5-1	TRBJ2-5	TRBD2	TGCGCCAGCAGCCCGGGGACTAGCGGGAAGCAAGAGACCCAGTACTTC	CASSPGTSGKQETQYF
many	TRBV4-3	TRBJ2-7	TRBD2	TGCGCCAGCAGCCAAGATAGGGCGAGCGGGAGCTCCTACGAGCAGTACTTC	CASSQDRASGSSYEQYF
.	TRBV5-6	TRBJ2-1	.	TGTGCCAGCAGCTTGGAGGTCTCGTACAATGAGCAGTTCTTC	CASSLEVSYNEQFF
many	TRBV20-1	TRBJ2-7	.	TGCAGTGCTAGAGAGGGGGGCAGGGGCTACGAGCAGTACTTC	CSAREGGRGYEQYF
.	TRBV12-3/TRBV12-4	TRBJ2-5	TRBD2	TGTGCCAGCAGCTGGCGATTAGGGACTAGCGGGCTCGGGGATGAGACCCAGTACTTC	CASSWRLGTSGLGDETQYF
.	TRBV6-2/TRBV6-3	TRBJ2-7	TRBD1	TGTGCCAGCAGTCCTACACCAGGGGGCGAGCAGTACTTC	CASSPTPGGEQYF
.	TRBV19	TRBJ2-5	.	TGTGCCAGTAGTGTTGGGACTCCGGGCTGGGAGACCCAGTACTTC	CASSVGTPGWETQYF
.	TRBV20-1	TRBJ1-5	.	TGCAGTGCTGAGGTAGGACAGTTCAATCAGCCCCAGCATTTT	CSAEVGQFNQPQHF
.	TRBV7-8	TRBJ2-2	.	TGTGCCAGCAGCGCGGACCTGGCCGGGGAGCTGTTTTTT	CASSADLAGELFF
few	TRBV12-3/TRBV12-4	TRBJ2-7	.	TGTGCCAGCAGTTTTAAAGTTTCGAACGAGCAGTACTTC	CASSFKVSNEQYF
.	TRBV19	TRBJ2-2	TRBD1	TGTGCCAGCAGGGACAGGGGGAAGAACACCGGGGAGCTGTTTTTT	CASRDRGKNTGELFF
many	TRBV7-9	TRBJ1-1	TRBD1	TGTGCCAGCAGTTTGGGACAGTACACTGAAGCTTTCTTT	CASSLGQYTEAFF
few	TRBV7-3	TRBJ1-1	.	TGTGCCAGCAGCTTAACCGGGACAAGTGAAGCTTTCTTT	CASSLTGTSEAFF
few	TRBV29-1	TRBJ1-1	.	TGCAGCGTTGCCGCATCGAACACTGAAGCTTTCTTT	CSVAASNTEAFF
few	TRBV12-3/TRBV12-4	TRBJ1-6	.	TGTGCCAGCAGTTTCGTCGGGGGGGCCTATAATTCACCCCTCCACTTT	CASSFVGGAYNSPLHF
.	TRBV12-3/TRBV12-4	TRBJ2-4	.	TGTGCCAGCAGCCCCGATTGGGGTCAAACTCCAAGCATTCAGTACTTC	CASSPDWGQTPSIQYF
few	TRBV12-3/TRBV12-4	TRBJ2-3	.	TGTGCCAGCACCCAATCGAACCCCCGCACAGATACGCAGTATTTT	CASTQSNPRTDTQYF
few	TRBV5-1	TRBJ2-2	.	TGCGCCAGCAAGAGTTCAGGCACCGGGGAGCTGTTTTTT	CASKSSGTGELFF
.	TRBV2	TRBJ1-2	.	TGTGCCAGCCCCAGGGAAAACAACTTGGTCCCTAACTATGGCTACACCTTC	CASPRENNLVPNYGYTF
.	TRBV12-3/TRBV12-4	TRBJ2-1	.	TGTGCCAGCAGAAAAAGACAGGGAGGAAATGAGCAGTTCTTC	CASRKRQGGNEQFF
.	TRBV20-1	TRBJ2-7	TRBD2	TGCAGTGCAAACAGGCCTAGCGGGGGGTCCTACGAGCAGTACTTC	CSANRPSGGSYEQYF
.	TRBV12-3/TRBV12-4	TRBJ1-4	.	TGTGCCAGCAGTCTGACTCCTGGGCCGGGACGGATTAATGAAAAACTGTTTTTT	CASSLTPGPGRINEKLFF
.	TRBV7-9	TRBJ2-6	TRBD1	TGTGCCAGCAGTTACCCCCGGGACAGCCTCTCTGGGGCCAACGTCCTGACTTTC	CASSYPRDSLSGANVLTF
many	TRBV7-3	TRBJ2-1	TRBD2	TGTGCCAGCAGCTTAACGTCAGGCGGGAGGGCCGACAATGAGCAGTTCTTC	CASSLTSGGRADNEQFF
.	TRBV5-4	TRBJ2-3	.	TGTGCCAGCTCTGCGGCGGGAAGGACGCAGTATTTT	CASSAAGRTQYF
many	TRBV12-3/TRBV12-4	TRBJ2-1	.	TGTGCCAGCAGTCCTCTACGGCGGTTACAGGGGCAGTTCTTC	CASSPLRRLQGQFF
few	TRBV5-5	TRBJ2-7	.	TGTGCCAGCACCCTGGTAGGGGAGCGCTCCTACGAGCAGTACTTC	CASTLVGERSYEQYF
.	TRBV14	TRBJ2-1	TRBD2	TGTGCCAGCACCTCCTTAGCGGGAACTCTCTACAATGAGCAGTTCTTC	CASTSLAGTLYNEQFF
few	TRBV24-1	TRBJ2-2	.	TGTGCCATCGGGGATACGAACACCGGGGAGCTGTTTTTT	CAIGDTNTGELFF
few	TRBV6-1	TRBJ2-7	TRBD1	TGTGCCACCGGACAGGCCTACGAGCAGTACTTC	CATGQAYEQYF
few	TRBV7-9	TRBJ1-1	TRBD1	TGTGCCAGCGATCGACAGGGGGCCCCGAACACTGAAGCTTTCTTT	CASDRQGAPNTEAFF
.	TRBV12-3/TRBV12-4	TRBJ1-1	.	TGTGCCAGCAGTTTGGGAAGCCCGAACGGTGAAGCTTTCTTT	CASSLGSPNGEAFF
.	TRBV23-1	TRBJ2-5	.	TGCGCCAGCAGTCAATCGCGGAACCCGGGACGGCTATCCGTTAGGGAGACCCAGTACTTC	CASSQSRNPGRLSVRETQYF
.	TRBV7-2	TRBJ1-6	.	TGTGCCAGCCGCCCCCCCTCCACAGGGAATCGGAATTCACCCCTCCACTTT	CASRPPSTGNRNSPLHF
.	TRBV12-3/TRBV12-4	TRBJ1-5	TRBD1	TGTGCCAGCAGTTATAGGACAGGGGCCAATCAGCCCCAGCATTTT	CASSYRTGANQPQHF
.	TRBV3-1	TRBJ2-7	.	TGTGCCAGCAGCCAAGCCTCAACAGGAAAGCAGTACTTC	CASSQASTGKQYF
.	TRBV7-8	TRBJ2-7	.	TGTGCCAGCAGCCCATCGAGCGGCAGCTCCTACGAGCAGTACTTC	CASSPSSGSSYEQYF
.	TRBV5-1	TRBJ2-1	.	TGCGCCAGCAGCTTGGCTATCCATGAGCAGTTCTTC	CASSLAIHEQFF
few	TRBV7-2	TRBJ2-3	.	TGTGCCAGCAGCTACAGCGTTAGCACAGATACGCAGTATTTT	CASSYSVSTDTQYF
few	TRBV12-3/TRBV12-4	TRBJ1-5	.	TGTGCCAGCAGCGCAGGGTATCAGCCCCAGCATTTT	CASSAGYQPQHF
few	TRBV11-2	TRBJ2-5	.	TGTGCCAGCAGCTCAATTAAGGGGCAGGGGAGGACCCAGTACTTC	CASSSIKGQGRTQYF
many	TRBV20-1	TRBJ2-3	TRBD1	TGCAGTGCTAGAGGAGGCAGGGGGTCGTACACAGATACGCAGTATTTT	CSARGGRGSYTDTQYF
.	TRBV2	TRBJ1-5	.	TGTGCCAGCAGTGAAAGGACACCTAATCAGCCCCAGCATTTT	CASSERTPNQPQHF
few	TRBV2	TRBJ1-5	.	TGTGCCAGCAGTGGGGCAAAGATTAGCAATCAGCCCCAGCATTTT	CASSGAKISNQPQHF
.	TRBV30	TRBJ2-2	.	TGTGCCTGGGATGCTGGGGGGTTAACCGGGGAGCTGTTTTTT	CAWDAGGLTGELFF
.	TRBV6-5	TRBJ2-7	TRBD1	TGTGCCAGCAGTTACCCAGGGGGCCGGGAGCAGTACTTC	CASSYPGGREQYF
.	TRBV2	TRBJ2-1	TRBD2	TGTGCCAGCATTGAGGGACTAGCTTCCTCCTACAATGAGCAGTTCTTC	CASIEGLASSYNEQFF
few	TRBV12-3/TRBV12-4	TRBJ1-1	.	TGTGCCAGCCGAGGAGTCACTGAAGCTTTCTTT	CASRGVTEAFF
.	TRBV7-9	TRBJ2-2	TRBD2	TGTGCCAGCAGCTTATCGACTAGCGACAACACCGGGGAGCTGTTTTTT	CASSLSTSDNTGELFF